This TCR beta chain was identified in a study of cytomegalovirus exposure and HLA in healthy donors. Per germline, CDR1 MDHEN and CDR2 SYDVKM. This CDR3 has 16 residues. The V end was cut by 3 bases, the J end by 4 bases, with 19 bases between. PCR amplification relied on 60 Vbeta primers (plus 13 Jbeta primers). TCRdb's table, derived via immunoSEQ multiplex PCR, lists solely in-frame clones and lacks some. Of 50,000 or so clones listed, 73% are singletons. Turning to this clone: Its antigen remains unknown.

Whole-study results and caveats: Solely CMV serostatus was available to characterize immune exposure.

Sequencing input: PBMCs. This sequence was found in a young man in good health and CMV-seronegative. This chain uses TRBV28 with TRBJ2-7; possibly TRBD2 for D (5 bases). The CDR3 spells CASSFPGLISDYEQYF. DNA for the CDR3: TGTGCCAGCAGTTTCCCCGGGCTGATTAGCGATTACGAGCAGTACTTC.